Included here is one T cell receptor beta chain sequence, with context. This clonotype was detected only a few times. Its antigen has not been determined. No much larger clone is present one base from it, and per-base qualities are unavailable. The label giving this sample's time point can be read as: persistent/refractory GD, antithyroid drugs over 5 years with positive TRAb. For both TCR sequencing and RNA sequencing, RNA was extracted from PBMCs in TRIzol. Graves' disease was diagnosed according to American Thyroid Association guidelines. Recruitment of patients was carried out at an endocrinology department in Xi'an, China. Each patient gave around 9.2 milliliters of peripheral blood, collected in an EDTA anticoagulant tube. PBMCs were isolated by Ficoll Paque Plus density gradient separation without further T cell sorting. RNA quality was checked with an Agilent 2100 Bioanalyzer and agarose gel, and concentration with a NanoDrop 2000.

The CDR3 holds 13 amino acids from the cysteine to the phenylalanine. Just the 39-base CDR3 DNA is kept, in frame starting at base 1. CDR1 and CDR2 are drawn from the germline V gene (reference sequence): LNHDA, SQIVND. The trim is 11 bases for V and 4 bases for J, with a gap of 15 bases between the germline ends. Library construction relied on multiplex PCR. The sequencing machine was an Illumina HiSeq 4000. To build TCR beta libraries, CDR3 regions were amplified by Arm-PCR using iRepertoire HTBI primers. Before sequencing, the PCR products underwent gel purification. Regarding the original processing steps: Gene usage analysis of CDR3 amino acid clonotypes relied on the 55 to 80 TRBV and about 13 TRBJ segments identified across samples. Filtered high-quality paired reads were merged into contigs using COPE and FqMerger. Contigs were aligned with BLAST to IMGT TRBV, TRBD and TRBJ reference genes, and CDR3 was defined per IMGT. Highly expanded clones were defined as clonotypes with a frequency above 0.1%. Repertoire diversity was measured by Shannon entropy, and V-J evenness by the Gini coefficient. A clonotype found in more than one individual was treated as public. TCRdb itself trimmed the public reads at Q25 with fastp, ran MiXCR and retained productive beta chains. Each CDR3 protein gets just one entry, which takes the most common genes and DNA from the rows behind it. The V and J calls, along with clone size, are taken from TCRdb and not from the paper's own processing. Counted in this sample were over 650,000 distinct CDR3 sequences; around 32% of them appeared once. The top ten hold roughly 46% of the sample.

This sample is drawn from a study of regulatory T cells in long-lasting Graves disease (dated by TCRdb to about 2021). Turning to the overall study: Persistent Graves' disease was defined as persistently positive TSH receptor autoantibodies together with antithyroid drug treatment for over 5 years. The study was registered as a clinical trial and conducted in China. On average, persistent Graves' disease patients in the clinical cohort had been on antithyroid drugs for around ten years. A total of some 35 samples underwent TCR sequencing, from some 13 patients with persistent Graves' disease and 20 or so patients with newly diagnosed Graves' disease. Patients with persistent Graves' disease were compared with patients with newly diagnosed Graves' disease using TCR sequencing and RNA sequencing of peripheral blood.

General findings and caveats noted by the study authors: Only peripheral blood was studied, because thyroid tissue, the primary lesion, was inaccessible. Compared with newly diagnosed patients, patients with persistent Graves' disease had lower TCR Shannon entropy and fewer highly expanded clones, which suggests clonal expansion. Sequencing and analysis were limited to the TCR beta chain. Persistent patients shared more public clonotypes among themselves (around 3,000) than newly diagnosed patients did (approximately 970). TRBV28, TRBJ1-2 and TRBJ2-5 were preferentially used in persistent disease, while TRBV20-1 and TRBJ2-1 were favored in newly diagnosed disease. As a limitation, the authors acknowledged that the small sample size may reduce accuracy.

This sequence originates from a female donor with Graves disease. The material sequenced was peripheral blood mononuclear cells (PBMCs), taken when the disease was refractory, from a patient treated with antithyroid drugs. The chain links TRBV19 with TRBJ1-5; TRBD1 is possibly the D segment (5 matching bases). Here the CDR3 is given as CASARGENQPQHF. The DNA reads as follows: TGTGCCTCTGCGAGGGGAGAAAATCAGCCCCAGCATTTT.